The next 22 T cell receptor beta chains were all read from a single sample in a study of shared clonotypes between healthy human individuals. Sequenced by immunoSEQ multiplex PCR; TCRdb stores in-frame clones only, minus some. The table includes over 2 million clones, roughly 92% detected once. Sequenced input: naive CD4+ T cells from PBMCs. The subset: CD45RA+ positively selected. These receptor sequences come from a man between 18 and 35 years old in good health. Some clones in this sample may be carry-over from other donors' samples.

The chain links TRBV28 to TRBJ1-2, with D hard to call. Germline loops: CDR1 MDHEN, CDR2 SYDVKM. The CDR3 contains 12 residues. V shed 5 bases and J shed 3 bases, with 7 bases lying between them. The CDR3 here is CASSVTDYGYTF. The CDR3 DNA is TGTGCCAGCAGTGTTACGGACTATGGCTACACCTTC.

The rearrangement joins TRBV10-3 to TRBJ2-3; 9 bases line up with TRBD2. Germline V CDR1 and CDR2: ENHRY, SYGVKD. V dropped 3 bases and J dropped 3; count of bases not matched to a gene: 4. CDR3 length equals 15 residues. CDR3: CAISDVGLATDTQYF. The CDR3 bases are TGTGCCATCAGTGATGTTGGACTAGCGACAGATACGCAGTATTTT.

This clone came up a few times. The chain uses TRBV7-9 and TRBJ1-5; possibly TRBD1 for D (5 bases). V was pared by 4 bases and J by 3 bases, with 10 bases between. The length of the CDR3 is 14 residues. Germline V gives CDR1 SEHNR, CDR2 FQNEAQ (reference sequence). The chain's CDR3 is CASSSRQPNQPQHF. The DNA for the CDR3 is TGTGCCAGCAGCTCGAGACAGCCCAATCAGCCCCAGCATTTT.

The CDR3 protein is CASSLGSGMGEQYF. In DNA, the CDR3 is TGTGCCAGCAGCTTGGGTAGCGGGATGGGGGAGCAGTACTTC. V gene TRBV5-4 combines with J gene TRBJ2-7, with 8 bases matching TRBD2. Germline loops: CDR1 SGHNT, CDR2 YYREEE (reference sequence). The trim removed 0 bases at V and 7 bases at J, leaving 6 bases unmatched. The CDR3 extends over 14 amino acids.

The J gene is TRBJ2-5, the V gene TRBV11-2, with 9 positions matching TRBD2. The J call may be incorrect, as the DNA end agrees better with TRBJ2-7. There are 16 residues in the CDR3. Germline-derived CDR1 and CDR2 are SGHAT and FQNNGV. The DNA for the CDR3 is TGTGCCAGCAGCTTAGGTGGTAGCGGGAGTTTCTACGAGCAGTACTTC. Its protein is CASSLGGSGSFYEQYF.

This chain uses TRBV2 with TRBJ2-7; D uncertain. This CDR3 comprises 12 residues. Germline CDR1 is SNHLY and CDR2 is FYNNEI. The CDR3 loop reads CATRPLPYEQYF. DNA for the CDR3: TGTGCAACACGGCCCCTTCCCTACGAGCAGTACTTC.

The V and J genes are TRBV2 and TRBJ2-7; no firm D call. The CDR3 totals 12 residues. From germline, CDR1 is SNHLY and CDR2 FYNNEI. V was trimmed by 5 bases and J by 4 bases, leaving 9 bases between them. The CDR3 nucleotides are TGTGCCAGCAGTCCGGCCCCTTACGAGCAGTACTTC. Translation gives CASSPAPYEQYF.

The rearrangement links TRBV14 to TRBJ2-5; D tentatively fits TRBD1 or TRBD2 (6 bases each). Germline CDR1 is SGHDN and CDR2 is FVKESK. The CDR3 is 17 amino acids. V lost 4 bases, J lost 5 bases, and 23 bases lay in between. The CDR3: CASSLKRGGRWQETQYF. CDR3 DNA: TGTGCCAGCAGCCTAAAAAGAGGGGGGCGGTGGCAGGAGACCCAGTACTTC.

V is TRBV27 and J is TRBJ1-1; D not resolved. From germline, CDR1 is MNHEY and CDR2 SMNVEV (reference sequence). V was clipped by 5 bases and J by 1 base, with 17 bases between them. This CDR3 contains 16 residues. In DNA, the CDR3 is TGTGCCAGCAGTACCAGGACTCCGTTCGGGAACACTGAAGCTTTCTTT. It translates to CASSTRTPFGNTEAFF.

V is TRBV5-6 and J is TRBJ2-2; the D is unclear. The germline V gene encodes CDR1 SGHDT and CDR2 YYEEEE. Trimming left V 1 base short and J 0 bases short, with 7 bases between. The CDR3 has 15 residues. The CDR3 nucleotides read TGTGCCAGCAGCTTGCTCGGATCGAACACCGGGGAGCTGTTTTTT. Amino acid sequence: CASSLLGSNTGELFF.

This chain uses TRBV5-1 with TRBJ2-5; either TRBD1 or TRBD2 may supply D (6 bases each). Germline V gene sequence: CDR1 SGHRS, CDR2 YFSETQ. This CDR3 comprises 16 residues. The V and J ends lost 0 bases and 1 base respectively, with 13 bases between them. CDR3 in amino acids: CASSLGSGEVQETQYF. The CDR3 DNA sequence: TGCGCCAGCAGCTTGGGTTCAGGGGAGGTCCAAGAGACCCAGTACTTC.

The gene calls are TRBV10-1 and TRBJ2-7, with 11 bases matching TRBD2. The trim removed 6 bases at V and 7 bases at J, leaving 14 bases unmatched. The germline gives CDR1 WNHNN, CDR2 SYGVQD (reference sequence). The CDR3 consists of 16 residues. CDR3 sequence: CASSAQALAGAREQYF. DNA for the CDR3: TGCGCCAGCAGCGCCCAGGCACTAGCGGGAGCGCGGGAGCAGTACTTC.

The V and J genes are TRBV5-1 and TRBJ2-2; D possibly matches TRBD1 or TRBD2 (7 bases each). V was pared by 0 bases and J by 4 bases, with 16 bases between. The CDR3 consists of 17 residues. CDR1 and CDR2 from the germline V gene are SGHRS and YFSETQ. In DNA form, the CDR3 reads TGCGCCAGCAGCTTGGACCCAGGGGGGGCTGGCACCGGGGAGCTGTTTTTT. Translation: CASSLDPGGAGTGELFF.

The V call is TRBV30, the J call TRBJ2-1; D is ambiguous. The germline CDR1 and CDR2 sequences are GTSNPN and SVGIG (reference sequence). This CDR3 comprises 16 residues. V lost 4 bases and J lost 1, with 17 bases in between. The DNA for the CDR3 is TGTGCCTGGATCGGTATAGGTGGTGGATCCTACAATGAGCAGTTCTTC. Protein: CAWIGIGGGSYNEQFF. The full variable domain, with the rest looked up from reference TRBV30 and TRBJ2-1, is SQTIHQWPATLVQPVGSPLSLECTVEGTSNPNLYWYRQAAGRGLQLLFYSVGIGQISSEVPQNLSASRPQDRQFILSSKKLLLSDSGFYLCAWIGIGGGSYNEQFFGPGTRLTVL.

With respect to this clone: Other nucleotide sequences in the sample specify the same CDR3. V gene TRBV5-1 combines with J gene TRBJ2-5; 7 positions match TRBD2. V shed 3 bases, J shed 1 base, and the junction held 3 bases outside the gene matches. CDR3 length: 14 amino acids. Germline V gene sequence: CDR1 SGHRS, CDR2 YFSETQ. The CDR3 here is CASSSVAGQETQYF. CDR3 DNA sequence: TGCGCCAGCAGCTCGGTAGCGGGCCAAGAGACCCAGTACTTC.

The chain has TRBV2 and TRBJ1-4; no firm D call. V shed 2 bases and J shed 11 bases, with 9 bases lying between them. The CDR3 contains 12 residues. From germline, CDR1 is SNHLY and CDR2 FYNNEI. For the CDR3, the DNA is TGTGCCAGCAGTGAATATCCCGGTAAACTGTTTTTT. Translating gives CASSEYPGKLFF.

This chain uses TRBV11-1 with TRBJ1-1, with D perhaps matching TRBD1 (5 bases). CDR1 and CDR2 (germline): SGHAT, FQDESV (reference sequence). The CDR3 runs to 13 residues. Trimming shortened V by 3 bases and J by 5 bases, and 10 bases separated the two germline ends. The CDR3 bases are TGTGCCAGCAGCTTGCTCCAGGGTACTGAAGCTTTCTTT. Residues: CASSLLQGTEAFF.

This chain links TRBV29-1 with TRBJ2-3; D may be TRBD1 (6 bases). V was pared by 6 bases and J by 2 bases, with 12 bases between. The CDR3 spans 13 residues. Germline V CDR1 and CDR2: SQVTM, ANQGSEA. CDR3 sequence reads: CSVYRDPTDTQYF. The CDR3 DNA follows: TGCAGCGTGTACAGGGATCCCACAGATACGCAGTATTTT.

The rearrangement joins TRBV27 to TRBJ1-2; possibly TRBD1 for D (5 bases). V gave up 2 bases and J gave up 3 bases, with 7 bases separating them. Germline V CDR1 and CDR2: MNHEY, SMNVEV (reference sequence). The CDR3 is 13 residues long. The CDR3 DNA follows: TGTGCCAGCAGTTTAGGGGGATACTATGGCTACACCTTC. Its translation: CASSLGGYYGYTF.

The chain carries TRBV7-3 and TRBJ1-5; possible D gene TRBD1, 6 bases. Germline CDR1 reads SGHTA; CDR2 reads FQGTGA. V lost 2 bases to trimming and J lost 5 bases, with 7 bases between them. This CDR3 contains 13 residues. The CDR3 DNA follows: TGTGCCAGCAGCTTATACAGGGATCAGCCCCAGCATTTT. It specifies CASSLYRDQPQHF.

The CDR3 DNA reads as TGTGCCAGCAGTCAAACAGGGATGAACACTGAAGCTTTCTTT. This gives the protein CASSQTGMNTEAFF. V usage is TRBV27 and J usage is TRBJ1-1; maybe TRBD1 (6 bases). This CDR3 comprises 14 residues. Germline loops: CDR1 MNHEY, CDR2 SMNVEV (reference sequence). Trimming took off 5 bases at V and 0 bases at J, with 10 bases between the two ends.

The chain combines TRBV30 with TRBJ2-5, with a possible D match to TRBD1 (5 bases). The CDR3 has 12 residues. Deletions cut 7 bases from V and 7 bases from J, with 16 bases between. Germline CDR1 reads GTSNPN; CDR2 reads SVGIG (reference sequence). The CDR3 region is CALTPAQGTQYF. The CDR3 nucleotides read TGTGCCTTGACTCCGGCCCAGGGGACCCAGTACTTC.